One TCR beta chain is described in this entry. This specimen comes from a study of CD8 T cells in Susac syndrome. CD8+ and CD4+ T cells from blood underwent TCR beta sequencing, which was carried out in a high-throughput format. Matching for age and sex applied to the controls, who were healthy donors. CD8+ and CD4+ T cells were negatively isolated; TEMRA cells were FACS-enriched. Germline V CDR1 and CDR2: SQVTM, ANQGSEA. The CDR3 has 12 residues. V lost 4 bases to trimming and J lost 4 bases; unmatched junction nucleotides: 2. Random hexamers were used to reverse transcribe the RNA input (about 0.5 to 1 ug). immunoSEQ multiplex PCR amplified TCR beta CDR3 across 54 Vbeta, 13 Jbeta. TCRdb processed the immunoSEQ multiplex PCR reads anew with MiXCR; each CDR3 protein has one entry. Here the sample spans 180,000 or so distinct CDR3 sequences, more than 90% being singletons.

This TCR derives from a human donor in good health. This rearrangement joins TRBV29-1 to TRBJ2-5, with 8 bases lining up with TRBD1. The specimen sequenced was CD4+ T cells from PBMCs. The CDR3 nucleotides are TGCAGCGTTGCGACAGGGGTAGAGACCCAGTACTTC. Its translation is CSVATGVETQYF.